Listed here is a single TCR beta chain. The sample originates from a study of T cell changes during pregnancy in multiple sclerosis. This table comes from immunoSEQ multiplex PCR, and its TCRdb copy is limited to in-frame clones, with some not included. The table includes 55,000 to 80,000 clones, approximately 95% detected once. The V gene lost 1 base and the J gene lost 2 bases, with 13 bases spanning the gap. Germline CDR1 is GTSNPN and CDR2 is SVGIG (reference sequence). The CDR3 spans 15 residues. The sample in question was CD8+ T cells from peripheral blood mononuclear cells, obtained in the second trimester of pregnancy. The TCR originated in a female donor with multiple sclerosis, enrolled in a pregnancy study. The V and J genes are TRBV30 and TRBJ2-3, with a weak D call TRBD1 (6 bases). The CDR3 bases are TGTGCCTGGAGTGCTTACAGGGATCACACAGATACGCAGTATTTT. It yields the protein CAWSAYRDHTDTQYF. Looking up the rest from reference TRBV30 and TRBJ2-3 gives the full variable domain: SQTIHQWPATLVQPVGSPLSLECTVEGTSNPNLYWYRQAAGRGLQLLFYSVGIGQISSEVPQNLSASRPQDRQFILSSKKLLLSDSGFYLCAWSAYRDHTDTQYFGPGTRLTVL.